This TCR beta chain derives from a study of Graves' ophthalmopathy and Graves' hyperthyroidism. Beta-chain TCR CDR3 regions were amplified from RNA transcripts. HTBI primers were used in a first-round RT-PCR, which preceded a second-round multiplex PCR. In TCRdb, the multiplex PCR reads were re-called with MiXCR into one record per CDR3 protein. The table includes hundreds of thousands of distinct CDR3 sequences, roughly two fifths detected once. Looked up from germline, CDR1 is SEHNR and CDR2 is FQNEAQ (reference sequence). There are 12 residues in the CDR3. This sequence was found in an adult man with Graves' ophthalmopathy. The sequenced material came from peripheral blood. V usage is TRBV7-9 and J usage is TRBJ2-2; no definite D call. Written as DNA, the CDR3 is TGTACCAACAACTTAATAGCCGGGGAGCTGTTTTTT. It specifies CTNNLIAGELFF.